Presented here are 30 T cell receptor beta chains from one specimen sequenced in a study of regulatory T cells in long-lasting Graves disease. Time point given: newly diagnosed GD, antithyroid drugs for less than 3 months. From PBMCs, RNA was extracted and then used to make the TCR library. Library construction for TCR beta used iRepertoire HTBI primers and Arm-PCR of CDR3 regions. Via MiXCR, TCRdb re-called the multiplex PCR reads, giving one row per CDR3 protein. The repertoire consists of 400,000 to 550,000 distinct CDR3 sequences, with less than 20% occurring once and the leading ten covering roughly 23%. The data also belong to a second study, concerning T cells in Graves' hyperthyroidism and ophthalmopathy.

This specimen consisted of peripheral blood mononuclear cells (PBMCs), obtained at new diagnosis, from a patient treated with antithyroid drugs. The receptors derive from a woman younger than 30 with Graves disease.

About this clonotype: A far bigger clonotype differs at one base, so this is likely a read error. The V and J genes are TRBV30 and TRBJ2-1, with D tentatively TRBD1 (6 bases). CDR3 size: 13 residues. Trimming pared 2 bases from V and 10 bases from J, leaving 15 bases between. Per germline, CDR1 GTSNPN and CDR2 SVGIG (reference sequence). The CDR3 DNA is TGTGCCTGGAGTCGGGACAACTCCTACGAGCAGTTCTTC. Protein sequence: CAWSRDNSYEQFF. Looking up the rest from reference TRBV30 and TRBJ2-1 gives the full variable domain: SQTIHQWPATLVQPVGSPLSLECTVEGTSNPNLYWYRQAAGRGLQLLFYSVGIGQISSEVPQNLSASRPQDRQFILSSKKLLLSDSGFYLCAWSRDNSYEQFFGPGTRLTVL.

The V and J genes are TRBV6-5 and TRBJ1-5; D is possibly TRBD1 (6 bases). Trimming left V 3 bases short and J 6 bases short, with 12 bases between. The CDR3 has 14 residues. CDR1 is MNHEY, CDR2 SVGAGI, per germline. The CDR3 DNA is TGTGCCAGCAGTTATCGGGACATAAGTCAGCCCCAGCATTTT. Translating it yields CASSYRDISQPQHF.

Only a few counts were recorded for this clonotype. This chain uses TRBV11-2 with TRBJ2-2; perhaps TRBD2 as D (6 bases). From germline, CDR1 is SGHAT and CDR2 FQNNGV. V lost 0 bases and J 3 bases, leaving 8 bases between the germline ends. The CDR3 is 15 amino acids. CDR3 coding DNA: TGTGCCAGCAGCTTAGATCGGGGGTACACCGGGGAGCTGTTTTTT. Translated: CASSLDRGYTGELFF.

This clonotype was counted many times. The chain has TRBV12-3 or TRBV12-4 and TRBJ2-7; tentatively, D is TRBD1 or TRBD2 (5 bases each). Trimming shortened V by 3 bases and J by 5 bases, and 14 bases separated the two germline ends. This CDR3 is 14 amino acids long. CDR3 DNA sequence: TGTGCCAGCAGTTTTTCCCAGGGACCCCACGAGCAGTACTTC. Translated, it gives CASSFSQGPHEQYF.

Ten or more counts support this clonotype. CDR3 nucleotides: TGTGCCAGCAGCTCCTCACAGGGCAGGACCGGGGAGCTGTTTTTT. Translation: CASSSSQGRTGELFF. The rearrangement joins TRBV11-2 to TRBJ2-2; tentatively, D is TRBD1 (6 bases). V lost 4 bases and J lost 5, with 14 bases in between. Germline CDR1 SGHAT, CDR2 FQNNGV. The CDR3 has 15 amino acids.

V and J are TRBV6-1 and TRBJ1-5; a possible D gene is TRBD1 (5 bases). V was trimmed by 6 bases and J by 5 bases, leaving 20 bases between them. This CDR3 has 16 residues. Germline CDR1 MNHNS, CDR2 SASEGT. The CDR3 nucleotides read TGTGCCAGCAGGGACCGTCCACGCCTGGGGGATCAGCCCCAGCATTTT. Translated, it gives CASRDRPRLGDQPQHF.

This clonotype was counted ten times or more. V gene TRBV12-3 or TRBV12-4 combines with J gene TRBJ2-3; possibly TRBD2 for D (5 bases). Trimming pared 5 bases from V and 5 bases from J, leaving 23 bases between. This CDR3 spans 17 amino acids. CDR3 nucleotide sequence: TGTGCCAGCAGTGGGTTTGGTTCGGGGTTTTCCCTAGATACGCAGTATTTT. Translating it yields CASSGFGSGFSLDTQYF.

In its sample, this clonotype was seen a few times. This chain links TRBV7-9 with TRBJ2-7; D is ambiguous. Between the trimmed V and J ends, which lost 5 bases and 4 bases, there was a span of 12 bases. The length of the CDR3 is 13 residues. The germline gives CDR1 SEHNR, CDR2 FQNEAQ (reference sequence). CDR3 sequence reads: CASSTARLYEQYF. CDR3 coding DNA: TGTGCCAGCAGCACAGCCCGTCTGTACGAGCAGTACTTC.

A few counts support this clonotype. This chain joins TRBV12-3 or TRBV12-4 and TRBJ2-1; D gene uncertain. CDR3 length: 15 residues. V was trimmed by 2 bases and J by 5 bases, leaving 13 bases between them. Here the CDR3 DNA reads TGTGCCAGCAGTTTAATGGCCCCCGTTAACAATGAGCAGTTCTTC. This encodes CASSLMAPVNNEQFF.

Notes on this clonotype: In this CDR3 the conserved last residue, phenylalanine or tryptophan, is missing, so a read error is likely. The chain's CDR3 is CAISEFGLAGDTGELFL. For the CDR3, the DNA is TGTGCCATCAGTGAGTTTGGGCTAGCGGGAGACACCGGGGAGCTGTTTCTT. The J gene is TRBJ2-2, the V gene TRBV10-3; TRBD2 matches 10 bases. CDR3 length equals 17 residues. The V segment lost 1 base and the J segment 3 bases; nucleotides outside the gene matches: 5. Germline V gene data show CDR1 as ENHRY and CDR2 as SYGVKD.

The chain uses TRBV11-2 and TRBJ2-1; D is undetermined. The CDR3 is made up of 14 amino acids. Germline-derived CDR1 and CDR2 are SGHAT and FQNNGV. Trimming left V 1 base short and J 6 bases short, with 10 bases between. CDR3 residues: CASSLASWANEQFF. In nucleotides, the CDR3 is TGTGCCAGCAGCTTAGCGTCGTGGGCCAATGAGCAGTTCTTC.

This clonotype was recorded many times. The V call is TRBV27, the J call TRBJ2-1, with 7 bases lining up with TRBD2. The germline gives CDR1 MNHEY, CDR2 SMNVEV (reference sequence). Trimming at V came to 2 bases and at J to 9 bases, leaving 16 bases not matched to a gene. The CDR3 consists of 17 residues. This CDR3 is CASSLGSGLERFGEQFF. The CDR3 coding sequence is TGTGCCAGCAGTTTAGGTAGCGGGCTCGAGAGGTTCGGTGAGCAGTTCTTC.

This clonotype was seen repeatedly, ten times or more. This chain joins TRBV7-8 and TRBJ2-2, with 12 bases that match TRBD2. The CDR3 has 18 amino acids. Per the germline V gene, CDR1 is SGHVS and CDR2 is FQNEAQ. The trim removed 1 base at V and 3 bases at J, leaving 6 bases unmatched. The CDR3 DNA follows: TGTGCCAGCAGCTTAGGGCTGCTAGCGGGAGGGTACACCGGGGAGCTGTTTTTT. It specifies CASSLGLLAGGYTGELFF.

Points on this clonotype: A single base separates this from a much larger clone, so it may be a read error. V is TRBV28 and J is TRBJ1-1; no reliable D call. There are 15 residues in the CDR3. In germline, CDR1 is MDHEN, CDR2 SYDVKM. The DNA of the CDR3 is TGTGCCAGCAGCCAATATGGCAGGTTGAACACTGAAGCTCTCTTT. It yields the protein CASSQYGRLNTEALF.

The rearrangement joins TRBV9 to TRBJ1-1; D is perhaps TRBD1 (6 bases). Between the trimmed V and J ends, which lost 3 bases and 2 bases, there was a span of 14 bases. Germline-derived CDR1 and CDR2 are SGDLS and YYNGEE. The CDR3 has 15 amino acids. Here the CDR3 reads CASSAAGTFNTEAFF. The CDR3 nucleotides are TGTGCCAGCAGCGCCGCCGGGACATTCAACACTGAAGCTTTCTTT.

This clonotype was recorded at least ten times. The chain joins TRBV20-1 to TRBJ2-2; D gene ambiguous. The germline V and J ends were trimmed by 5 bases and 1 base, with 5 bases remaining between them. Germline-derived CDR1 and CDR2 are DFQATT and SNEGSKA (reference sequence). The CDR3 is made up of 12 amino acids. This CDR3 is CSAAGNTGELFF. For the CDR3, the DNA is TGCAGTGCTGCAGGGAACACCGGGGAGCTGTTTTTT.

This clonotype was counted many times. The chain carries TRBV28 and TRBJ2-3; 8 nucleotides match TRBD2. Germline CDR1 is MDHEN and CDR2 is SYDVKM. The CDR3 runs 15 residues. With 5 bases clipped from V and 0 bases from J, the junction kept 4 bases outside the gene matches. CDR3 region: CASSIGLASTDTQYF. The CDR3 DNA follows: TGTGCCAGCAGTATCGGACTAGCAAGCACAGATACGCAGTATTTT.

V usage is TRBV7-2 and J usage is TRBJ2-1; D perhaps matches TRBD2 (6 bases). V dropped 2 bases and J dropped 2 bases, with 10 bases sitting between them. In germline, CDR1 is SGHTA, CDR2 FQGNSA. The CDR3 is 15 residues long. The CDR3 sequence is CASSLSIAAYNEQFF. The DNA for the CDR3 is TGTGCCAGCAGCTTAAGCATAGCGGCCTACAATGAGCAGTTCTTC.

Points on this clonotype: A junction boundary mismatches the germline segment, possibly from a read error. This rearrangement joins TRBV11-2 to TRBJ2-1; unclear D gene. The germline V gene encodes CDR1 SGHAT and CDR2 FQNNGV. CDR3 length: 17 residues. The CDR3 coding sequence is TGCGCCAGCAGCCAAGATCGGATTAAGAGCTCCTACAATGAGCAGTTCTTC. The encoded protein is CASSQDRIKSSYNEQFF.

With respect to this clonotype: This may stem from a read error, because a much larger clone lies one nucleotide away. This chain links TRBV24-1 with TRBJ2-5, with 9 bases that match TRBD2. This CDR3 is built from 16 residues. With 0 bases clipped from V and 11 bases from J, the junction kept 12 bases outside the gene matches. CDR1 and CDR2 (germline): KGHDR, SFDVKD. CDR3 amino acids: CATSDLSTSGLNEQYF. CDR3 nucleotides: TGTGCCACCAGTGATTTGTCGACTAGCGGACTCAATGAGCAGTACTTC.

At least ten counts were recorded for this clonotype. This sequence joins TRBV20-1 and TRBJ2-7, with 7 bases that match TRBD2. J gave up 5 bases and V 5 bases, and 6 bases lay outside the gene matches. The CDR3 extends over 12 amino acids. Germline CDR1 DFQATT, CDR2 SNEGSKA (reference sequence). CDR3 sequence: CSAGRARDEQYF. In nucleotides, the CDR3 is TGCAGTGCTGGGAGGGCGAGGGACGAGCAGTACTTC.

J is TRBJ2-5 and V is TRBV20-1; 10 positions match TRBD2. The junction had 11 bases not matched to a gene; V was cut back by 2 bases and J by 5 bases. Germline loops: CDR1 DFQATT, CDR2 SNEGSKA (reference sequence). The CDR3 is 16 residues long. The CDR3 region is CSARNNLAGGWETQYF. DNA of the CDR3: TGCAGTGCTAGAAACAATTTAGCGGGAGGCTGGGAGACCCAGTACTTC.

This clonotype showed up many times. The J gene is TRBJ2-7, the V gene TRBV6-1, with 7 positions matching TRBD1. With 2 bases clipped from V and 3 bases from J, the junction kept 19 bases outside the gene matches. The CDR3 extends over 19 amino acids. Germline CDR1 reads MNHNS; CDR2 reads SASEGT. CDR3 amino acids: CASSEPRFSITGVVYEQYF. The CDR3 DNA reads TGTGCCAGCAGTGAACCTCGGTTTTCTATTACAGGGGTCGTCTACGAGCAGTACTTC.

This clonotype came up many times. V and J are TRBV20-1 and TRBJ2-1; 13 nucleotides match TRBD2. Germline CDR1 DFQATT, CDR2 SNEGSKA (reference sequence). The CDR3 totals 17 residues. With V trimmed by 3 bases and J by 9 bases, 14 bases remained unmatched. The CDR3 region has the DNA TGCAGTGCTAGGAGAGGACTAGCGGGAGTCTGGTGGGGTGAGCAGTTCTTC. Residues: CSARRGLAGVWWGEQFF.

Comment on this clonotype: A single base separates this from a much larger clone, so it may be a read error. V is TRBV12-3 or TRBV12-4 and J is TRBJ2-3, with 12 bases fitting TRBD2. This CDR3 contains 16 residues. CDR3 amino acids: CASSASSGRATDRQYF. CDR3 nucleotide sequence: TGTGCCAGCAGTGCATCTAGCGGGAGGGCCACAGATAGGCAGTATTTT.

This clonotype has a count of ten or more. The chain has TRBV28 and TRBJ2-3; perhaps TRBD1 as D (6 bases). Between the trimmed V and J ends, which lost 5 bases and 3 bases, there was a span of 15 bases. Germline values: CDR1 MDHEN, CDR2 SYDVKM. The length of the CDR3 is 15 residues. This CDR3 is CASSPTGIGTDTQYF. CDR3 bases: TGTGCCAGCAGTCCCACAGGGATTGGTACAGATACGCAGTATTTT.

This clonotype was counted at least ten times. The rearrangement links TRBV2 to TRBJ1-5; possible D gene TRBD1, 5 bases. V was clipped by 6 bases and J by 2 bases, with 14 bases between them. Germline CDR1 reads SNHLY; CDR2 reads FYNNEI. The CDR3 length is 15 residues. The CDR3: CASSEGRLGNQPQHF. The CDR3 DNA sequence: TGTGCCAGCAGCGAGGGACGACTCGGCAATCAGCCCCAGCATTTT. The full variable domain, rest sourced from reference TRBV2 and TRBJ1-5, is EPEVTQTPSHQVTQMGQEVILRCVPISNHLYFYWYRQILGQKVEFLVSFYNNEISEKSEIFDDQFSVERPDGSNFTLKIRSTKLEDSAMYFCASSEGRLGNQPQHFGDGTRLSIL.

There are many counts of this clonotype. The chain couples TRBV11-1 to TRBJ2-5; 9 bases are shared with TRBD1. From germline, CDR1 is SGHAT and CDR2 FQDESV (reference sequence). This CDR3 region has 19 residues. V lost 1 base, J lost 3 bases, and 15 bases stayed unmatched. CDR3 residues: CASSLEGGGTGPLEETQYF. The CDR3 bases are TGTGCCAGCAGCTTAGAAGGAGGCGGGACAGGGCCTCTCGAAGAGACCCAGTACTTC.

The sample holds one count of this clonotype. The chain carries TRBV6-2 or TRBV6-3 and TRBJ2-1, with 8 bases fitting TRBD2. Germline V lookup: CDR1 MNHEY, CDR2 SVGEGT. The CDR3 extends over 18 amino acids. Unmatched junction bases numbered 7, after V lost 0 bases and J lost 0 bases. The CDR3 region is CASSYSGGRGASYNEQFF. In DNA form, the CDR3 reads TGTGCCAGCAGTTACTCGGGGGGGCGGGGGGCCTCCTACAATGAGCAGTTCTTC.

The chain couples TRBV5-1 to TRBJ1-1; D gene ambiguous. CDR3 length: 16 residues. The germline CDR1 and CDR2 sequences are SGHRS and YFSETQ. V was cut by 2 bases and J by 0 bases, with 14 bases left in between. CDR3 sequence reads: CASSFSAGIMNTEAFF. The CDR3 nucleotides read TGCGCCAGCAGCTTCAGCGCCGGGATCATGAACACTGAAGCTTTCTTT.